The entry below describes one TCR beta chain. The data are from a study of blood T cell repertoires in COVID-19. Turning to the study itself: Samples of COVID-19 (acute and convalescent) were obtained from the United States, Italy and Spain. Nucleic acid was either cDNA or gDNA, and it came from T cells, B-cell-depleted T cells, or PBMCs.

The CDR3 is made up of 15 amino acids. The J segment lost 6 bases and the V segment lost 3 bases, leaving 5 bases of the junction unmatched. The germline gives CDR1 SGDLS, CDR2 YYNGEE. As originally analysed: The authors estimated nucleated cell counts from reference gene primer amplification. The protocol was immunoSEQ multiplex PCR, while the TCRdb copy is restricted to in-frame clones and leaves out a portion. Clone size and the V and J calls come from that table; the DNA yielded D and trimming. This sample has hundreds of thousands of clones, with just under 85% found just once. The receptor comes from an elderly man with acute or convalescent COVID-19. The chain joins TRBV9 to TRBJ2-1; 11 bases agree with TRBD2. Sequencing was done on a sample of peripheral blood. Written as DNA, the CDR3 is TGTGCCAGCAGCGCCCTAGCGGGAGGACGCAATGAGCAGTTCTTC. It translates to CASSALAGGRNEQFF.